The rows below give T cell receptor beta chains drawn from one sample of a study of cytomegalovirus exposure and HLA in healthy donors. The protocol was immunoSEQ multiplex PCR, while the TCRdb copy is restricted to in-frame clones and leaves out a portion. The table records 150,000 to 200,000 clones, 86% of them present only once. The sequenced sample consisted of PBMCs. These receptors were obtained from a woman younger than 30 in good health and CMV-seronegative. Both conserved end residues are part of each CDR3. The order of the fields is V gene, J gene, clone size, D gene, CDR3 protein, CDR3 DNA. A D gene is named only where the DNA matches it firmly. Clone size is stated in some rows and not others, as once, few, many or a class when expanded.

v_gene: TRBV30; j_gene: TRBJ2-3; abundance: .; d_gene: TRBD2; CDR3aa: CAWSFRREATDTQYF; CDR3nt: TGTGCCTGGAGCTTTAGGCGGGAGGCTACCGATACGCAGTATTTT
v_gene: TRBV15; j_gene: TRBJ2-1; abundance: .; d_gene: .; CDR3aa: CATSREGEAYNEQFF; CDR3nt: TGTGCCACCAGCAGAGAAGGGGAGGCCTACAATGAGCAGTTCTTC
v_gene: TRBV4-1; j_gene: TRBJ1-5; abundance: .; d_gene: TRBD1; CDR3aa: CASSPARDRAYSNQPQHF; CDR3nt: TGCGCCAGCAGCCCGGCCCGGGACAGGGCATATAGCAATCAGCCCCAGCATTTT
v_gene: TRBV25-1; j_gene: TRBJ2-1; abundance: .; d_gene: .; CDR3aa: CASSEGGSKGQFF; CDR3nt: TGTGCCAGCAGTGAGGGGGGAAGCAAGGGGCAGTTCTTC
v_gene: TRBV6-1; j_gene: TRBJ1-2; abundance: .; d_gene: TRBD1; CDR3aa: CASSALDRVTYGYTF; CDR3nt: TGTGCCAGCAGTGCTCTGGACAGGGTTACCTATGGCTACACCTTC
v_gene: TRBV30; j_gene: TRBJ2-5; abundance: .; d_gene: .; CDR3aa: CAWTTSGTQYF; CDR3nt: TGTGCCTGGACGACTTCCGGGACCCAGTACTTC
v_gene: TRBV5-6; j_gene: TRBJ1-2; abundance: .; d_gene: .; CDR3aa: CASSLYSRRTYGYTF; CDR3nt: TGTGCCAGCAGCTTGTATAGTAGAAGAACCTATGGCTACACCTTC
v_gene: TRBV29-1; j_gene: TRBJ1-2; abundance: few; d_gene: TRBD1; CDR3aa: CSVDGTGSVGYTF; CDR3nt: TGCAGCGTTGACGGGACAGGGTCGGTTGGCTACACCTTC
v_gene: TRBV11-3; j_gene: TRBJ2-5; abundance: .; d_gene: .; CDR3aa: CASSSGQSQETQYF; CDR3nt: TGTGCCAGCAGCTCGGGACAATCTCAAGAGACCCAGTACTTC
v_gene: TRBV6-4; j_gene: TRBJ1-5; abundance: once; d_gene: .; CDR3aa: CASSERRDQPQHF; CDR3nt: TGTGCCAGCAGTGAGAGGCGCGATCAGCCCCAGCATTTT
v_gene: TRBV5-4; j_gene: TRBJ2-1; abundance: .; d_gene: .; CDR3aa: CASTTGQKRYNEQFF; CDR3nt: TGTGCCAGCACTACCGGACAGAAGCGTTACAATGAGCAGTTCTTC
v_gene: TRBV5-6; j_gene: TRBJ1-4; abundance: .; d_gene: .; CDR3aa: CASSTLTGPVNEKLFF; CDR3nt: TGTGCCAGCAGCACGCTGACAGGCCCCGTTAATGAAAAACTGTTTTTT
v_gene: TRBV30; j_gene: TRBJ1-3; abundance: .; d_gene: TRBD1; CDR3aa: CAWNGQGGSTIYF; CDR3nt: TGTGCCTGGAATGGACAGGGGGGAAGCACCATATATTTT
v_gene: TRBV27; j_gene: TRBJ2-7; abundance: .; d_gene: .; CDR3aa: CASSFGQGNEQYF; CDR3nt: TGTGCCAGCAGTTTCGGACAAGGAAACGAGCAGTACTTC
v_gene: TRBV19; j_gene: TRBJ2-1; abundance: .; d_gene: .; CDR3aa: CASSSRGTGNEQFF; CDR3nt: TGTGCCAGTAGTTCCAGGGGTACGGGCAATGAGCAGTTCTTC
v_gene: TRBV11-2; j_gene: TRBJ2-3; abundance: .; d_gene: .; CDR3aa: CASSPKSPLARSDTQYF; CDR3nt: TGTGCCAGCAGCCCCAAGTCTCCTCTAGCGCGTTCAGATACGCAGTATTTT
v_gene: TRBV10-2; j_gene: TRBJ1-2; abundance: once; d_gene: .; CDR3aa: CASSELDWTGITLNNYGYTF; CDR3nt: TGCGCCAGCAGTGAGCTGGACTGGACGGGGATCACCTTAAATAACTATGGCTACACCTTC
v_gene: TRBV19; j_gene: TRBJ2-1; abundance: .; d_gene: TRBD2; CDR3aa: CASSIQLAGAYNEQFF; CDR3nt: TGTGCCAGTAGTATCCAACTAGCGGGGGCCTACAATGAGCAGTTCTTC
v_gene: TRBV2; j_gene: TRBJ1-2; abundance: .; d_gene: TRBD1; CDR3aa: CASSVGQVKGYTF; CDR3nt: TGTGCCAGCAGCGTGGGACAGGTGAAAGGCTACACCTTC
v_gene: TRBV7-9; j_gene: TRBJ2-4; abundance: once; d_gene: TRBD1; CDR3aa: CASSSGQEENIQYF; CDR3nt: TGTGCCAGCAGCTCGGGACAGGAAGAAAACATTCAGTACTTC
v_gene: TRBV15; j_gene: TRBJ2-3; abundance: .; d_gene: .; CDR3aa: CATNPGLHTDTQYF; CDR3nt: TGTGCCACCAACCCGGGACTTCATACAGATACGCAGTATTTT
v_gene: TRBV6-1; j_gene: TRBJ1-4; abundance: many; d_gene: .; CDR3aa: CASSESSGINEKLFF; CDR3nt: TGTGCCAGCAGTGAAAGTTCGGGGATTAATGAAAAACTGTTTTTT
v_gene: TRBV16; j_gene: TRBJ2-1; abundance: few; d_gene: .; CDR3aa: CASSRGDEQFF; CDR3nt: TGTGCCAGCAGCCGCGGAGATGAGCAGTTCTTC
v_gene: TRBV18; j_gene: TRBJ2-7; abundance: .; d_gene: .; CDR3aa: CASSPPTAQAYEQYF; CDR3nt: TGTGCCAGCTCACCACCGACGGCCCAAGCGTACGAGCAGTACTTC
v_gene: TRBV4-1; j_gene: TRBJ1-2; abundance: .; d_gene: .; CDR3aa: CASSHDQGRESYGYTF; CDR3nt: TGCGCCAGCAGCCACGATCAGGGGAGGGAGAGCTATGGCTACACCTTC
v_gene: TRBV5-1; j_gene: TRBJ2-7; abundance: once; d_gene: .; CDR3aa: CASSLGGASVGEQYF; CDR3nt: TGCGCCAGCAGCTTGGGCGGGGCTAGCGTCGGGGAGCAGTACTTC
v_gene: TRBV27; j_gene: TRBJ1-3; abundance: .; d_gene: .; CDR3aa: CASSSVLQGNTIYF; CDR3nt: TGTGCCAGCAGTTCTGTCCTCCAGGGAAACACCATATATTTT
v_gene: TRBV4-1; j_gene: TRBJ2-7; abundance: .; d_gene: TRBD1; CDR3aa: CASSQSSGTGPNEQYF; CDR3nt: TGCGCCAGCAGCCAATCCTCCGGGACAGGGCCCAACGAGCAGTACTTC
v_gene: TRBV18; j_gene: TRBJ1-6; abundance: few; d_gene: .; CDR3aa: CASSPPGYNSPLHF; CDR3nt: TGTGCCAGCTCACCCCCGGGGTATAATTCACCCCTCCACTTT
v_gene: TRBV7-6; j_gene: TRBJ2-1; abundance: few; d_gene: .; CDR3aa: CASSLGRGHEQFF; CDR3nt: TGTGCCAGCAGCTTGGGGCGTGGGCATGAGCAGTTCTTC
v_gene: TRBV9; j_gene: TRBJ1-6; abundance: .; d_gene: .; CDR3aa: CASSAQGNRNSPLHF; CDR3nt: TGTGCCAGCAGCGCCCAGGGCAATAGGAATTCACCCCTCCACTTT
v_gene: TRBV27; j_gene: TRBJ1-1; abundance: .; d_gene: .; CDR3aa: CASSFWGGKVYTEAFF; CDR3nt: TGTGCCAGCAGTTTTTGGGGGGGGAAGGTGTACACTGAAGCTTTCTTT
v_gene: TRBV30; j_gene: TRBJ2-5; abundance: .; d_gene: .; CDR3aa: CAWNLAEETQYF; CDR3nt: TGTGCCTGGAACTTAGCGGAAGAGACCCAGTACTTC
v_gene: TRBV2; j_gene: TRBJ1-2; abundance: .; d_gene: .; CDR3aa: CASNDSPTHYGYTF; CDR3nt: TGTGCCAGCAACGACTCACCTACCCACTATGGCTACACCTTC
v_gene: TRBV13; j_gene: TRBJ2-7; abundance: .; d_gene: TRBD1; CDR3aa: CASSLGTGGGEQYF; CDR3nt: TGTGCCAGCAGCTTAGGGACAGGGGGCGGAGAGCAGTACTTC
v_gene: TRBV6-5; j_gene: TRBJ2-5; abundance: .; d_gene: TRBD2; CDR3aa: CASSSPGLATQETQYF; CDR3nt: TGTGCCAGCAGTTCGCCGGGACTAGCGACCCAAGAGACCCAGTACTTC